This is a list of T cell receptor beta chains from one sample in a study of T cell responses to AZD1222 COVID-19 vaccine. The method was immunoSEQ multiplex PCR; TCRdb's version includes in-frame clones alone and lacks a portion of them. The data show some 100,000 clones, around 89% seen once. The sequences come from peripheral blood, collected on day 0 of AZD1222 vaccination. All receptors derive from an adult in good health. CDR3s include the opening cysteine and the closing phenylalanine or tryptophan. The D gene is left open where the match is weak. Size is stated for part of the rows, as once, few or many counts, or as a class when the clone is expanded.

j_gene: TRBJ1-2
v_gene: TRBV5-4
d_gene: -
abundance: -
CDR3aa: CASRDTDHYVRVGYTF
CDR3nt: TGTGCCAGCAGGGACACCGACCACTATGTCAGGGTGGGCTACACCTTC

j_gene: TRBJ1-2
v_gene: TRBV9
d_gene: -
abundance: -
CDR3aa: CASSVGGGLDGYTF
CDR3nt: TGTGCCAGCAGCGTAGGGGGAGGTCTGGACGGCTACACCTTC

j_gene: TRBJ1-2
v_gene: TRBV14
d_gene: -
abundance: -
CDR3aa: CASSQDMGQYYGYTF
CDR3nt: TGTGCCAGCAGCCAAGATATGGGCCAGTACTATGGCTACACCTTC

j_gene: TRBJ2-4
v_gene: TRBV3-1/TRBV3-2
d_gene: -
abundance: -
CDR3aa: CASSPFGGGGNIQYF
CDR3nt: TGTGCCAGCAGCCCCTTCGGTGGGGGCGGAAACATTCAGTACTTC

j_gene: TRBJ1-5
v_gene: TRBV30
d_gene: -
abundance: -
CDR3aa: CAWSVGQYQPQHF
CDR3nt: TGTGCCTGGAGTGTAGGCCAGTATCAGCCCCAGCATTTT

j_gene: TRBJ2-7
v_gene: TRBV6-8
d_gene: -
abundance: -
CDR3aa: CASRDTYEQYF
CDR3nt: TGTGCCAGCAGGGACACCTACGAGCAGTACTTC

j_gene: TRBJ2-7
v_gene: TRBV19
d_gene: -
abundance: once
CDR3aa: CASSPRGAPEQYF
CDR3nt: TGTGCCAGTAGTCCCAGGGGGGCACCCGAGCAGTACTTC

j_gene: TRBJ2-2
v_gene: TRBV27
d_gene: TRBD2
abundance: -
CDR3aa: CARPGLAANTGELFF
CDR3nt: TGTGCCAGGCCGGGACTAGCGGCGAACACCGGGGAGCTGTTTTTT

j_gene: TRBJ2-2
v_gene: TRBV6-6
d_gene: -
abundance: -
CDR3aa: CASGRNTGELFF
CDR3nt: TGTGCCAGCGGTCGGAACACCGGGGAGCTGTTTTTT

j_gene: TRBJ2-3
v_gene: TRBV6-4
d_gene: -
abundance: -
CDR3aa: CASSEGDTQYF
CDR3nt: TGTGCCAGCAGTGAGGGGGATACGCAGTATTTT

j_gene: TRBJ2-5
v_gene: TRBV30
d_gene: -
abundance: -
CDR3aa: CAWSVGSGWGKGTQYF
CDR3nt: TGTGCCTGGAGTGTGGGTTCAGGGTGGGGTAAGGGAACCCAGTACTTC

j_gene: TRBJ2-7
v_gene: TRBV4-1
d_gene: -
abundance: -
CDR3aa: CASSQPIRIPPYEQYF
CDR3nt: TGCGCCAGCAGCCAACCGATACGGATCCCCCCCTACGAGCAGTACTTC

j_gene: TRBJ1-1
v_gene: TRBV18
d_gene: -
abundance: few
CDR3aa: CASSPTYGAMNTEAFF
CDR3nt: TGTGCCAGCTCACCTACCTACGGAGCGATGAACACTGAAGCTTTCTTT

j_gene: TRBJ2-7
v_gene: TRBV5-1
d_gene: -
abundance: -
CDR3aa: CASSSAKISKGYEQYF
CDR3nt: TGCGCCAGCAGCTCAGCCAAAATTTCGAAAGGATACGAGCAGTACTTC

j_gene: TRBJ1-6
v_gene: TRBV19
d_gene: -
abundance: -
CDR3aa: CASTGRGNSPLHF
CDR3nt: TGTGCCAGTACAGGAAGGGGTAATTCACCCCTCCACTTT

j_gene: TRBJ2-1
v_gene: TRBV30
d_gene: -
abundance: -
CDR3aa: CAWKEQRSSYNEQFF
CDR3nt: TGTGCCTGGAAAGAACAGAGGAGCTCCTACAATGAGCAGTTCTTC

j_gene: TRBJ2-1
v_gene: TRBV19
d_gene: TRBD2
abundance: -
CDR3aa: CAAAASGSSYNEQFF
CDR3nt: TGTGCCGCAGCGGCTAGCGGGAGCTCCTACAATGAGCAGTTCTTC

j_gene: TRBJ2-2
v_gene: TRBV5-5
d_gene: -
abundance: -
CDR3aa: CASSLEGVGRDTGELFF
CDR3nt: TGTGCCAGCAGCTTGGAAGGTGTGGGACGCGACACCGGGGAGCTGTTTTTT